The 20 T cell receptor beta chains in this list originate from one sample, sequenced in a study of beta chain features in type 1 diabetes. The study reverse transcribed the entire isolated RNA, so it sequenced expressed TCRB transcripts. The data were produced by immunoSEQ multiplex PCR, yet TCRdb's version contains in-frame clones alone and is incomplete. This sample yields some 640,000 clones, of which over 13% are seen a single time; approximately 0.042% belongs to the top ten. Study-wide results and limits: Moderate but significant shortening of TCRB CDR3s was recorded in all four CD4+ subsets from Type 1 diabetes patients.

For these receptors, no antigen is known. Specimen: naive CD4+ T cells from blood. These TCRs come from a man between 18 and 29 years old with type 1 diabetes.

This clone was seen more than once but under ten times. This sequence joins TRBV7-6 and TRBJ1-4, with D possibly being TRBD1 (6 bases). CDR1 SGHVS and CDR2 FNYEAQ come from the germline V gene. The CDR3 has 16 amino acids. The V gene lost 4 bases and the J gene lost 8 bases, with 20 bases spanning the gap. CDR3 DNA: TGTGCCAGCAGCTCCGAGGGCGGCAGGGGAGGCGAAAAACTGTTTTTT. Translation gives CASSSEGGRGGEKLFF.

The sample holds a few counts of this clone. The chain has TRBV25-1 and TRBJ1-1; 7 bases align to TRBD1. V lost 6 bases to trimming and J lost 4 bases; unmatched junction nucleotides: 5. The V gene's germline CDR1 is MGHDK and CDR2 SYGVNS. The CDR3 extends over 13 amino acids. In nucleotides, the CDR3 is TGTGCCAGCAGAATAGACAGGGCCACTGAAGCTTTCTTT. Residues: CASRIDRATEAFF. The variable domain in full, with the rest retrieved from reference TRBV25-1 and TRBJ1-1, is EADIYQTPRYLVIGTGKKITLECSQTMGHDKMYWYQQDPGMELHLIHYSYGVNSTEKGDLSSESTVSRIRTEHFPLTLESARPSHTSQYLCASRIDRATEAFFGQGTRLTVV.

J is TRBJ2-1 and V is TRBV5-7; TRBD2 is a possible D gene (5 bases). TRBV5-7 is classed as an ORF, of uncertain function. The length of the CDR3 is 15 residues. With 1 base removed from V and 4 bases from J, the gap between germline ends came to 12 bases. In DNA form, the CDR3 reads TGTGCCAGCAGCTTGCCGGGGATCTGGTACAATGAGCAGTTCTTC. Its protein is CASSLPGIWYNEQFF.

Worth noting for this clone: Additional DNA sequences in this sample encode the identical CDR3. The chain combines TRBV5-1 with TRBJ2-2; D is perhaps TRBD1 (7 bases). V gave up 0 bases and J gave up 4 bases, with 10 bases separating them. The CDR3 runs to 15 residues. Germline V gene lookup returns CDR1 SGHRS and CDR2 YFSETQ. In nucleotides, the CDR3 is TGCGCCAGCAGCTTGGGACAGGGAGGCACCGGGGAGCTGTTTTTT. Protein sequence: CASSLGQGGTGELFF.

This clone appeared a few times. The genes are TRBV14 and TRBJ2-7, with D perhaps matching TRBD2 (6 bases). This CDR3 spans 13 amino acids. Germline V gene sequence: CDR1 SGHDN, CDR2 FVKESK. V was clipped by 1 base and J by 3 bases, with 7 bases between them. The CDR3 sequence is CASSQASVYEQYF. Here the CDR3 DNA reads TGTGCCAGCAGCCAAGCTAGCGTCTACGAGCAGTACTTC. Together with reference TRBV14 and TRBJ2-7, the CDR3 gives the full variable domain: EAGVTQFPSHSVIEKGQTVTLRCDPISGHDNLYWYRRVMGKEIKFLLHFVKESKQDESGMPNNRFLAERTGGTYSTLKVQPAELEDSGVYFCASSQASVYEQYFGPGTRLTVT.

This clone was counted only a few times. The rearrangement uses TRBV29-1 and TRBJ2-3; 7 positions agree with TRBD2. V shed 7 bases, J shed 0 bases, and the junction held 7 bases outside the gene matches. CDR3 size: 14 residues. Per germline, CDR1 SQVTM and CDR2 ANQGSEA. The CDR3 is CSALSGLSTDTQYF. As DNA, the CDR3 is TGCAGCGCTCTTAGCGGGCTGAGCACAGATACGCAGTATTTT.

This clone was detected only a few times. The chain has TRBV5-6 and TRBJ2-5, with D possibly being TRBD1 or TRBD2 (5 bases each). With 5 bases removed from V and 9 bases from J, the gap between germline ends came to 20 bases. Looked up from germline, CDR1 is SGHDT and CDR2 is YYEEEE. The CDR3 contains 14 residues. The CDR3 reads CASRLSPERGAQYF. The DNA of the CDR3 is TGTGCCAGCAGATTAAGCCCAGAGCGAGGGGCCCAGTACTTC.

The CDR3 region is CASRPDRGRVREAFF. DNA for the CDR3: TGTGCCAGCAGGCCCGACAGGGGGAGGGTTCGTGAGGCTTTCTTT. This rearrangement joins TRBV2 to TRBJ1-1, with TRBD1 matching over 9 bases. The V segment lost 6 bases and the J segment 11 bases; nucleotides outside the gene matches: 16. Looked up from germline, CDR1 is SNHLY and CDR2 is FYNNEI. This CDR3 region has 15 residues. Complete variable domain (other parts from reference TRBV2 and TRBJ1-1): EPEVTQTPSHQVTQMGQEVILRCVPISNHLYFYWYRQILGQKVEFLVSFYNNEISEKSEIFDDQFSVERPDGSNFTLKIRSTKLEDSAMYFCASRPDRGRVREAFFGQGTRLTVV.

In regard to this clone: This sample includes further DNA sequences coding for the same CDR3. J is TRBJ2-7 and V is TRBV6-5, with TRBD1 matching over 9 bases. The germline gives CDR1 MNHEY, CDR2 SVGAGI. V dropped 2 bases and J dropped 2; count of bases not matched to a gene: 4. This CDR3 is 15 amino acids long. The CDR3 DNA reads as TGTGCCAGCAGTTACGGAGGACAGGGGACCTACGAGCAGTACTTC. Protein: CASSYGGQGTYEQYF.

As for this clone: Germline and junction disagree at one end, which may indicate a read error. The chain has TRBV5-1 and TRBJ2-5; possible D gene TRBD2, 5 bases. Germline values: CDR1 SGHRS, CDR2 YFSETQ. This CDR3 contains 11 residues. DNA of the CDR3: TGCGCCAGCAGCCCAGGACTGACTTGGAACTTC. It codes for CASSPGLTWNF.

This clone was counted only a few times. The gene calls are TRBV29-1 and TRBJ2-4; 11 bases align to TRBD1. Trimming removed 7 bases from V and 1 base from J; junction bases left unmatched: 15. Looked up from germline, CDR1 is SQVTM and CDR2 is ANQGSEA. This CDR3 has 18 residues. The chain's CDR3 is CSGGLRTGGSGAKNIQYF. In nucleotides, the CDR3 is TGCAGCGGCGGTCTTCGGACAGGGGGCAGTGGGGCCAAAAACATTCAGTACTTC.

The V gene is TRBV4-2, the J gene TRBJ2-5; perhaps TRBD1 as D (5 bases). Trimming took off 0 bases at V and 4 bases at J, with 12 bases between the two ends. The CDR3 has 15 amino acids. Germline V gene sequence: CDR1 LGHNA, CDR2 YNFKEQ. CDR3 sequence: CASSQDWQGPETQYF. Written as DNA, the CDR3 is TGTGCCAGCAGCCAAGATTGGCAGGGCCCAGAGACCCAGTACTTC.

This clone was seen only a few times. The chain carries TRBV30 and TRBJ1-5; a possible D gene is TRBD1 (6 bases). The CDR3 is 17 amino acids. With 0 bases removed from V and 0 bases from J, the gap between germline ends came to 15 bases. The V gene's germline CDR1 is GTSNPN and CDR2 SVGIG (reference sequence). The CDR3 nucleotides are TGTGCCTGGAGTGTACGAAGGGGGACTCCTAGCAATCAGCCCCAGCATTTT. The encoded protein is CAWSVRRGTPSNQPQHF.

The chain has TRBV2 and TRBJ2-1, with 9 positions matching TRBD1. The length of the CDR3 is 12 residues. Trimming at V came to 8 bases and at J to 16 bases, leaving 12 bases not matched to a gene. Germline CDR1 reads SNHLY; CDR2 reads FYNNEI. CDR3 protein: CASEGQGRKGFF. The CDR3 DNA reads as TGTGCCAGCGAGGGACAGGGTCGTAAAGGATTCTTC.

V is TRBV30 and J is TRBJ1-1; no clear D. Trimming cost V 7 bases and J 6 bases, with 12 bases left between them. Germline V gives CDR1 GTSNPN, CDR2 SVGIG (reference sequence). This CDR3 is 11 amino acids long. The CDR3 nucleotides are TGTGCCTATCGACGAGAACCTGAAGCTTTCTTT. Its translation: CAYRREPEAFF.

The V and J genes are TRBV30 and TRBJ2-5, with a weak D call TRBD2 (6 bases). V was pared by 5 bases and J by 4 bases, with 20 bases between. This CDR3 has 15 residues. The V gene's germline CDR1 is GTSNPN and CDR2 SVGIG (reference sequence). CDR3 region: CAWGLALIPRETQYF. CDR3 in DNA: TGTGCCTGGGGGCTAGCGTTAATCCCTCGAGAGACCCAGTACTTC.

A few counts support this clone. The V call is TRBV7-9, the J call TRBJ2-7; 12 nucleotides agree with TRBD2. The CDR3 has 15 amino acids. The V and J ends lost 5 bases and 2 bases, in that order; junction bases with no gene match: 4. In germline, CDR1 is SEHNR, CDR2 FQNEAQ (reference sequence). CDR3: CASSRTSGVTYEQYF. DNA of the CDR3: TGTGCCAGCAGCAGGACTAGCGGGGTAACCTACGAGCAGTACTTC.

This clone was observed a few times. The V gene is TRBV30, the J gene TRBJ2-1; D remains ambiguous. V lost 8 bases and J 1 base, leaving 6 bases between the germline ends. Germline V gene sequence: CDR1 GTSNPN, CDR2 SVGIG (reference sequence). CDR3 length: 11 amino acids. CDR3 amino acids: CAAGSYNEQFF. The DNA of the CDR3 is TGTGCCGCAGGTTCCTACAATGAGCAGTTCTTC.

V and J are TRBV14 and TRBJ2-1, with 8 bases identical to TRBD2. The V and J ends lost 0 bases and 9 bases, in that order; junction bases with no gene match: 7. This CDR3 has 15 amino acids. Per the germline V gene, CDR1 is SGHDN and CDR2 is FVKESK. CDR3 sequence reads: CASSQDGTRSLEQFF. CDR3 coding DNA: TGTGCCAGCAGCCAAGATGGGACTAGAAGCCTTGAGCAGTTCTTC.

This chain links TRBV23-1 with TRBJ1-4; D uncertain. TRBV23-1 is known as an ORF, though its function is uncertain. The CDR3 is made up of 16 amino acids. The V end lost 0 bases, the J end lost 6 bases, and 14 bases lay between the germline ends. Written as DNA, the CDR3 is TGCGCCAGCAGTCAATCTAGGCAGATATTAGATGAAAAACTGTTTTTT. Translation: CASSQSRQILDEKLFF.